This T cell receptor (beta chain) was captured by sequencing in a study of shared clonotypes between healthy human individuals. At the level of the study: CD4 naive cells filled three plates per donor, CD4 memory three, CD8 naive two and CD8 memory one. Study results and limitations: Memory subsets generally showed lower estimated richness than naive subsets.

The method was immunoSEQ multiplex PCR; TCRdb's version includes in-frame clones alone and lacks a portion of them. The data contain under 2,500,000 clones, 90% to 96% of them singletons. Trimming pared 0 bases from V and 8 bases from J, leaving 11 bases between. Germline V gene sequence: CDR1 KGHSH, CDR2 LQKENI. This CDR3 has 14 amino acids. On this clone itself: Its antigen remains unknown.

The origin of this receptor is a man between 18 and 29 years old in good health. The rearrangement uses TRBV18 and TRBJ2-1; D is undetermined. Sequencing input: naive CD4+ T cells sorted from blood. Stated subset: CD45RA+ positively selected. The CDR3 protein is CASSPPARLDEQFF. DNA of the CDR3: TGTGCCAGCTCACCACCGGCTAGATTAGATGAGCAGTTCTTC.